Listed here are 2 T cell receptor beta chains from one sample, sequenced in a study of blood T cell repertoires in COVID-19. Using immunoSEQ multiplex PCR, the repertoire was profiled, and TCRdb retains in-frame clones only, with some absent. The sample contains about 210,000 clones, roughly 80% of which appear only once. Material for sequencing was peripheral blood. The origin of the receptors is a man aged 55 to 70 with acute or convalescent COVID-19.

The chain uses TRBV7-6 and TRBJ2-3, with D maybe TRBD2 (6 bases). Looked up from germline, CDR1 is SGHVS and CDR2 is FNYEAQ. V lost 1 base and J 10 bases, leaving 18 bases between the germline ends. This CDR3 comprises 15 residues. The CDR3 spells CASSLDGGAGYAQYF. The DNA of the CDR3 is TGTGCCAGCAGCTTAGATGGCGGGGCCGGATATGCGCAGTATTTT.

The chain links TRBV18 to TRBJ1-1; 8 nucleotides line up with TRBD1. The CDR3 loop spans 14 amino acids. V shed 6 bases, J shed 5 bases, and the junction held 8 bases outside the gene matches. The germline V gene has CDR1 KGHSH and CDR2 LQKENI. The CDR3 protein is CASSQGQGGTEAFF. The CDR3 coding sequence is TGTGCCAGCTCCCAAGGACAGGGAGGGACTGAAGCTTTCTTT.